The clone carrying this T cell receptor (beta chain) was picked up many times. Its target is not known. CDR3 length: 13 amino acids. With 2 bases removed from V and 5 bases from J, the gap between germline ends came to 7 bases. Germline lookup yields CDR1 SGDLS and CDR2 YYNGEE. TCRdb re-analysed the RACE reads in MiXCR, keeping a single row per CDR3 protein. The table has under 200,000 distinct CDR3 sequences, around 13% seen once; the top ten hold about 1.8%. These data come from a study of human T cells and chemical hapten exposure. Study-level results: Versus controls, significantly more large CDR3 similarity clusters arose from expanded TCRs.

Noted time point: patch test 1, 2 weeks after DPC sensitization. The treatment denotes: therapeutic diphenylcyclopropenone sensitization with weekly scalp DPC. Staff drew blood before applying each patch test. Those who donated were patients with alopecia, 18 to 70 years of age, and suitable for DPC. Specimen: whole blood, collected in connection with sensitization to the hapten diphenylcyclopropenone (DPC). This chain connects TRBV9 to TRBJ2-2; D uncertain. The receptor was derived from a young woman with alopecia areata. Some clones in this sample may be carry-over from other donors' samples. CDR3 protein: CASSVGLTGELFF. In DNA, the CDR3 is TGTGCCAGCAGCGTGGGGTTAACCGGGGAGCTGTTTTTT.